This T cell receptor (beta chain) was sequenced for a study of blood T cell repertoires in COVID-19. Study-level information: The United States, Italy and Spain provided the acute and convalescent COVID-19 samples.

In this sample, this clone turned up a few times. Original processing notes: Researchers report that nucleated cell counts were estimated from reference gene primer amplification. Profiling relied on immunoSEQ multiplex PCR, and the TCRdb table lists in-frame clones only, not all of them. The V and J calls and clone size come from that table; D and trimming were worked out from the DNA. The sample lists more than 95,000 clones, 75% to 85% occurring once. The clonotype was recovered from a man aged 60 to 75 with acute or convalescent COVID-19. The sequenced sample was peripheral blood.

CDR3 sequence: CASTARQPVGEKLFF. The CDR3, as DNA: TGCGCCAGCACGGCTAGGCAGCCCGTCGGGGAAAAACTGTTTTTT. The chain joins TRBV4-1 to TRBJ1-4, with D uncertain. Germline assignment: CDR1 MGHRA and CDR2 YSYEKL. The V end was cut by 7 bases, the J end by 8 bases, with 20 bases between. The CDR3 sequence is 15 residues long.